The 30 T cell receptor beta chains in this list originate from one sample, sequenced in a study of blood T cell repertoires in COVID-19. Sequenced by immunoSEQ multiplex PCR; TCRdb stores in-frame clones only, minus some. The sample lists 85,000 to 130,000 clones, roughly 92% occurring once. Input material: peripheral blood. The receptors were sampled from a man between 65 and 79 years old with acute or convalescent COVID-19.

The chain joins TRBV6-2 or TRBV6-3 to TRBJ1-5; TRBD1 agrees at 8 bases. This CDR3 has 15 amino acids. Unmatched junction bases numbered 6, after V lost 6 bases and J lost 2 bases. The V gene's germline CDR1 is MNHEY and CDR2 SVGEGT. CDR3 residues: CASSAGGSGNQPQHF. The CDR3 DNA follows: TGTGCCAGCAGCGCAGGGGGCTCGGGCAATCAGCCCCAGCATTTT.

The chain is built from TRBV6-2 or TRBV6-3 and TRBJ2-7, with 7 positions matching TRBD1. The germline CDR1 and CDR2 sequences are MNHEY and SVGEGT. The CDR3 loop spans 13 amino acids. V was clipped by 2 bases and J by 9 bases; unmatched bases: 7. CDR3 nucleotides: TGTGCCAGCAGTTACAGGGGGCGCGATGGGCAGTACTTC. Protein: CASSYRGRDGQYF.

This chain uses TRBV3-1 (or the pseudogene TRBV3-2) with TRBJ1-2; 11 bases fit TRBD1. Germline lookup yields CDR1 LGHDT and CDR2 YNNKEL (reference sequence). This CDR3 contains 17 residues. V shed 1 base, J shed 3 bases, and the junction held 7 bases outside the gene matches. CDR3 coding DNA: TGTGCCAGCAGCCAAGTTACAGGGGACAGGGGGTACTATGGCTACACCTTC. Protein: CASSQVTGDRGYYGYTF.

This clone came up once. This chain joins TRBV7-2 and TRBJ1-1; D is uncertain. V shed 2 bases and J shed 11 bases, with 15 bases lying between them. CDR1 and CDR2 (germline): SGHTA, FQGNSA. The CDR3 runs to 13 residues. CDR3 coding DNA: TGTGCCAGCAGCTTACGAAGTCGAGAGGCTGCTTTCTTT. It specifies CASSLRSREAAFF.

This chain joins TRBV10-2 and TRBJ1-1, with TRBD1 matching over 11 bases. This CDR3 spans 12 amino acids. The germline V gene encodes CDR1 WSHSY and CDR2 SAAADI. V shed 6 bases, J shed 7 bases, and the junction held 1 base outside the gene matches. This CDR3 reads CASRGQGGEAFF. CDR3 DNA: TGCGCCAGCAGGGGACAGGGGGGTGAAGCTTTCTTT.

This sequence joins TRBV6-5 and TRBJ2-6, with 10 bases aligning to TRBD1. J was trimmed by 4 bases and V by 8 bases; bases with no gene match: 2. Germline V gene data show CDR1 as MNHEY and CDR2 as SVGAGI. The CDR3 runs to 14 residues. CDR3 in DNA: TGTGCCAGCGGGACAGGGGTCGGGGCCAACGTCCTGACTTTC. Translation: CASGTGVGANVLTF.

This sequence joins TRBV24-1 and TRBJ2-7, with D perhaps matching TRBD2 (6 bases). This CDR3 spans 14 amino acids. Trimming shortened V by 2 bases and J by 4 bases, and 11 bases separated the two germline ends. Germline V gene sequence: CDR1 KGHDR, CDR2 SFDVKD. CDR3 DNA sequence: TGTGCCACCAGTGATTGGGGAGGATCTTACGAGCAGTACTTC. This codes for CATSDWGGSYEQYF.

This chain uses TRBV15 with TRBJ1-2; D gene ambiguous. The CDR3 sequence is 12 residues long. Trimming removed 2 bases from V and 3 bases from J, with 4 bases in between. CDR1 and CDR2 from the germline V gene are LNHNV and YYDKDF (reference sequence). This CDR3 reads CATSRRDYGYTF. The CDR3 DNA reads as TGTGCCACCAGCAGACGTGACTATGGCTACACCTTC.

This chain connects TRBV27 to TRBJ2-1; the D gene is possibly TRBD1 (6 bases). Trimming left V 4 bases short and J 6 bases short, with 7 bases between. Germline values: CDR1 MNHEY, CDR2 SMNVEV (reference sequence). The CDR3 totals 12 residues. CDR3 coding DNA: TGTGCCAGCAGTTCAGGGGTCAATGAGCAGTTCTTC. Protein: CASSSGVNEQFF.

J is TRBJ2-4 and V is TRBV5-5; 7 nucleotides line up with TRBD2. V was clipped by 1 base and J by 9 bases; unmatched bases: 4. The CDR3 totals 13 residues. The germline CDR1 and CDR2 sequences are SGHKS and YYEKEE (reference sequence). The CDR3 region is CASSLYREGIQYF. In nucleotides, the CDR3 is TGTGCCAGCAGCTTGTATAGGGAGGGCATTCAGTACTTC.

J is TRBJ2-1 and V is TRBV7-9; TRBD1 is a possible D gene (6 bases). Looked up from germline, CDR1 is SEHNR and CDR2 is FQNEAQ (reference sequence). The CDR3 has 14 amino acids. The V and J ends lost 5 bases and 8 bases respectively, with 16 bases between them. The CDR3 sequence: CASSAPPAGDEQFF. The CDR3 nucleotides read TGTGCCAGCAGCGCACCCCCAGCAGGGGATGAGCAGTTCTTC.

The CDR3 DNA reads TGTGCCAGCAGTCGGGGACAGGGTCGTGAAAAACTGTTTTTT. It specifies CASSRGQGREKLFF. The rearrangement uses TRBV28 and TRBJ1-4, with TRBD1 matching over 9 bases. In germline, CDR1 is MDHEN, CDR2 SYDVKM. This CDR3 contains 14 residues. After removal of 5 bases from V and 7 bases from J, the junction contained 5 bases not matched to a gene.

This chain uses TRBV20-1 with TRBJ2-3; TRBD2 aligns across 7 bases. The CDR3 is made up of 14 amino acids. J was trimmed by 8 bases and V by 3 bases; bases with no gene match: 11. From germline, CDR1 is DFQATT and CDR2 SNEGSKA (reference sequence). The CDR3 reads CSASTSGEAGTQYF. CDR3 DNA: TGCAGTGCTAGTACCAGCGGGGAGGCGGGTACGCAGTATTTT.

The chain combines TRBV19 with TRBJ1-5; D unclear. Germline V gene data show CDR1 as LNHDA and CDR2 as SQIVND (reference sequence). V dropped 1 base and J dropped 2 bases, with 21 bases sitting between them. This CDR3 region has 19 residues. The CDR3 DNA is TGTGCCAGTAGTATAGGGCCTGGAGCCTTATTTCGTGGCAATCAGCCCCAGCATTTT. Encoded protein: CASSIGPGALFRGNQPQHF.

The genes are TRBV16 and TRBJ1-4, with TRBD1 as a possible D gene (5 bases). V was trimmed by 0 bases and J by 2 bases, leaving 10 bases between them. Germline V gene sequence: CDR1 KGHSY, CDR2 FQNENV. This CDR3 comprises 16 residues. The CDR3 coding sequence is TGTGCCAGCAGCCAATCTCAGGGAAGGACTAATGAAAAACTGTTTTTT. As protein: CASSQSQGRTNEKLFF.

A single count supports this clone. The chain's CDR3 is CASSPGLNEFQPQHF. The CDR3 bases are TGTGCCAGCAGCCCAGGGCTTAATGAGTTTCAGCCCCAGCATTTT. The V and J genes are TRBV4-2 and TRBJ1-5; tentative D call: TRBD1 (5 bases). The CDR3 is 15 residues long. The V gene's germline CDR1 is LGHNA and CDR2 YNFKEQ. V lost 4 bases and J 6 bases, leaving 16 bases between the germline ends.

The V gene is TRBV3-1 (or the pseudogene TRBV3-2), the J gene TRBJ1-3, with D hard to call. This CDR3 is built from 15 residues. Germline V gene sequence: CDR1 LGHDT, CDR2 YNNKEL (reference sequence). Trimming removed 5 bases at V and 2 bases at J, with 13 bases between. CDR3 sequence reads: CASSVYGVPGNTIYF. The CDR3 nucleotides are TGTGCCAGCAGCGTATACGGGGTACCTGGAAACACCATATATTTT.

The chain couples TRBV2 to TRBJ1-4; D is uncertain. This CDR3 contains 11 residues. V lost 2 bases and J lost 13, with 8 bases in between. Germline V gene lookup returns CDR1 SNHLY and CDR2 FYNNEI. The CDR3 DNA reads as TGTGCCAGCAGTGAAAGGGAGATACTGTTTTTT. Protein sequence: CASSEREILFF.

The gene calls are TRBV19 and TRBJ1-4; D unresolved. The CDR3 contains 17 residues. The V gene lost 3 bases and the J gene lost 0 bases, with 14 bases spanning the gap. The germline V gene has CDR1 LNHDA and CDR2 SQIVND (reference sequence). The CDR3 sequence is CASSMRHLFATNEKLFF. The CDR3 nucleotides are TGTGCCAGTAGTATGAGACACCTCTTTGCAACTAATGAAAAACTGTTTTTT.

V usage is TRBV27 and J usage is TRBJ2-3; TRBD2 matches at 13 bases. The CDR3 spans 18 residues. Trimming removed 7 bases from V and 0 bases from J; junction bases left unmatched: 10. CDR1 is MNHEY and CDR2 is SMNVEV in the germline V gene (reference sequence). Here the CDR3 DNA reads TGTGCCAGCACCTCCGGGACTAGCGGGATATCTAGCACAGATACGCAGTATTTT. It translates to CASTSGTSGISSTDTQYF.

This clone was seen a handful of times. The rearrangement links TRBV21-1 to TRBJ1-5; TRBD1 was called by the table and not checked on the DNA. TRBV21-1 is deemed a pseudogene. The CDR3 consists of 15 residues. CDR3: CASRRGQLGNQPQHF. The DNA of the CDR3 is TGTGCCAGCAGGAGGGGACAGCTCGGCAATCAGCCCCAGCATTTT.

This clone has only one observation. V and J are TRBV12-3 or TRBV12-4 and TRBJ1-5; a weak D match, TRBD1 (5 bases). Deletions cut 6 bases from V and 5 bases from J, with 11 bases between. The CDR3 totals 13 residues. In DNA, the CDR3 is TGTGCCAGCAGCCCTACACAGGATCAGCCCCAGCATTTT. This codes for CASSPTQDQPQHF.

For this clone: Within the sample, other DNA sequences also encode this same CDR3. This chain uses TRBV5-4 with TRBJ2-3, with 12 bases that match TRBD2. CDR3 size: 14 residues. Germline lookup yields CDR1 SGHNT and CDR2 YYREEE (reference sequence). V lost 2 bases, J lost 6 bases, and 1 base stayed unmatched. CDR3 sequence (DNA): TGTGCCAGCAGCTTAGGACTAGCGGGGGATACGCAGTATTTT. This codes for CASSLGLAGDTQYF.

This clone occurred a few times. The DNA for the CDR3 is TGTGCCAGCAGCCAAGATTGGGCCAGGGTCGAGCAGTACTTC. This translates into CASSQDWARVEQYF. The chain links TRBV4-2 to TRBJ2-7, with D maybe TRBD1 (5 bases). The CDR3 extends over 14 amino acids. CDR1 is LGHNA, CDR2 YNFKEQ, per germline. V gave up 0 bases and J gave up 6 bases, with 12 bases separating them.

The CDR3 DNA reads as TGCGCCAGCAGCCTGGGACTAGCGGGGGGCGAGCAGTTCTTC. Translating it yields CASSLGLAGGEQFF. The genes are TRBV4-1 and TRBJ2-1; 15 positions match TRBD2. CDR3 length: 14 amino acids. J was trimmed by 10 bases and V by 4 bases; bases with no gene match: 2. Looked up from germline, CDR1 is MGHRA and CDR2 is YSYEKL.

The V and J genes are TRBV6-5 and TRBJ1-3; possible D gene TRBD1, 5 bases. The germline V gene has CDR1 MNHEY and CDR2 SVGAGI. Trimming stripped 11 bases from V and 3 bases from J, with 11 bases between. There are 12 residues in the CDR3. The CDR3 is CAGGEFGNTIYF. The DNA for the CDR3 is TGTGCCGGGGGGGAGTTTGGAAACACCATATATTTT.

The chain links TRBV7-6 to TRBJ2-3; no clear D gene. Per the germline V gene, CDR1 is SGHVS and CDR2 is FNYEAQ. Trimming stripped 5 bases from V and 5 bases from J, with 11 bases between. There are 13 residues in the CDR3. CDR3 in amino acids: CASSLLLGDTQYF. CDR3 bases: TGTGCCAGCAGCCTACTCCTAGGAGATACGCAGTATTTT.

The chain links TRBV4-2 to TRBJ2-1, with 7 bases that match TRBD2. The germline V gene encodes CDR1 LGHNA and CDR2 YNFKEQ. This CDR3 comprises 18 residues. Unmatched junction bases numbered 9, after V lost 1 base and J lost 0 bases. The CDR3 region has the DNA TGTGCCAGCAGCCAAGTAGGAGAAGCGGGACGCTCCTACAATGAGCAGTTCTTC. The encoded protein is CASSQVGEAGRSYNEQFF.

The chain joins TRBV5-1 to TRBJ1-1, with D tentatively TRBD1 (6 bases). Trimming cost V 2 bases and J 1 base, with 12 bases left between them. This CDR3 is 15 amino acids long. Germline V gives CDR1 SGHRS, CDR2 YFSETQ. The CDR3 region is CASSFTHRANTEAFF. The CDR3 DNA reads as TGCGCCAGCAGCTTTACCCACAGGGCGAACACTGAAGCTTTCTTT.

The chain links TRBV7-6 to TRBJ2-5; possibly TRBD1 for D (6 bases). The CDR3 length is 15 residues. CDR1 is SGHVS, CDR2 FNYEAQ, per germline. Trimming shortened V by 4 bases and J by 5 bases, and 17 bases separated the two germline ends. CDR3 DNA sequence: TGTGCCAGCAGCTCCCTTCCGACAGGTTTGGAGACCCAGTACTTC. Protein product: CASSSLPTGLETQYF.